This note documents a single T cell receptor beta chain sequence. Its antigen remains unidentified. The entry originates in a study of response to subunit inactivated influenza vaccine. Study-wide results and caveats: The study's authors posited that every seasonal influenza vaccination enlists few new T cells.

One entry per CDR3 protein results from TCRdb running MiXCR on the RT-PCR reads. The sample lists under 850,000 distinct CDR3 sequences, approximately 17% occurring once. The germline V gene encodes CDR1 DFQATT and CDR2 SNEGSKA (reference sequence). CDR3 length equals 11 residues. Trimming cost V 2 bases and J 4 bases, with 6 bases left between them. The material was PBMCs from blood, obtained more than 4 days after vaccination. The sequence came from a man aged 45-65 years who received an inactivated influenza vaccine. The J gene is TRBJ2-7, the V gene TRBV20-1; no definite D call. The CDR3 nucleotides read TGCAGTGCTAGAATAGTTTACGAGCAGTACTTC. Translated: CSARIVYEQYF.